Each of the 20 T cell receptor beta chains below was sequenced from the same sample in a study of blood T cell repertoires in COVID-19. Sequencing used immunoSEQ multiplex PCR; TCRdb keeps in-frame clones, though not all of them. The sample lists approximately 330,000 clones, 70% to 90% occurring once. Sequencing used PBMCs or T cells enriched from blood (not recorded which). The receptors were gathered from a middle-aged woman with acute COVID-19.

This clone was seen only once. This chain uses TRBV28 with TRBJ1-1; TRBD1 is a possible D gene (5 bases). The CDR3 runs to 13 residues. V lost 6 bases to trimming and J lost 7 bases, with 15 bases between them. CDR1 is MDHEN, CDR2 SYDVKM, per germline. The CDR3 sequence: CASSLRQPGEAFF. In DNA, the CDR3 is TGTGCCAGCAGCCTAAGACAGCCAGGTGAAGCTTTCTTT.

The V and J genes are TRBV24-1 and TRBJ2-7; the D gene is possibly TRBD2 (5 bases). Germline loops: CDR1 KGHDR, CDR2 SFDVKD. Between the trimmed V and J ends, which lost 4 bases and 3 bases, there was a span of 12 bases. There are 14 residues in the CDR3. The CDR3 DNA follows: TGTGCCACCAGTGACCGGACGGGGAACTACGAGCAGTACTTC. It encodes CATSDRTGNYEQYF.

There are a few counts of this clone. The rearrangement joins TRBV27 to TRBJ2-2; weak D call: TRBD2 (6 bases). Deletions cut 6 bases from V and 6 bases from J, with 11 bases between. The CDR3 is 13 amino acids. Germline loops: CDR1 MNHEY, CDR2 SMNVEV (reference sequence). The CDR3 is CASRDSGAGELFF. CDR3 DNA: TGTGCCAGCAGAGACTCGGGGGCCGGGGAGCTGTTTTTT.

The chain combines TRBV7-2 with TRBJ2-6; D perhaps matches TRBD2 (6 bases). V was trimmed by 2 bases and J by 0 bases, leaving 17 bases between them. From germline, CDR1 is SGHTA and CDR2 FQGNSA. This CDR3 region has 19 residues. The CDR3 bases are TGTGCCAGCAGCTTATTCTATGGGGGGTTAGCCTCTGGGGCCAACGTCCTGACTTTC. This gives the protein CASSLFYGGLASGANVLTF.

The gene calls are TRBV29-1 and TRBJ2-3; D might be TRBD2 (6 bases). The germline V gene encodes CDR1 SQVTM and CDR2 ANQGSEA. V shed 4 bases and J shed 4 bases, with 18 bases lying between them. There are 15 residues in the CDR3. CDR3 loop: CSVAGDFFRADTQYF. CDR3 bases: TGCAGCGTTGCCGGGGACTTTTTCAGAGCAGATACGCAGTATTTT.

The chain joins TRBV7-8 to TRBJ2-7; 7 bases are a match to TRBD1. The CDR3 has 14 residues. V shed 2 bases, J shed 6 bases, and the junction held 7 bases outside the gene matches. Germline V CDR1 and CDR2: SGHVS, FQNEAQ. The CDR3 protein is CASSLSGGAVEQYF. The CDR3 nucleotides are TGTGCCAGCAGCTTATCAGGGGGAGCGGTCGAGCAGTACTTC.

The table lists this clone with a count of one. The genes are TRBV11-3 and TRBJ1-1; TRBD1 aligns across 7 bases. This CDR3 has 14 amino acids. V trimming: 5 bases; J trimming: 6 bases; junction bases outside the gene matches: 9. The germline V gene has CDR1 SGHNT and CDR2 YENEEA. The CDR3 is CASSRTGAGAEAFF. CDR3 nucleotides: TGTGCCAGCAGCCGAACAGGGGCTGGGGCTGAAGCTTTCTTT.

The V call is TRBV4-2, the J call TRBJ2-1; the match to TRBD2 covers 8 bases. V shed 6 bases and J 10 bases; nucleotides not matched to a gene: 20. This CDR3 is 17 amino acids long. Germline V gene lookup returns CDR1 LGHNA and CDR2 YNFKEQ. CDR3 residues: CASSPSALSGSFREQFF. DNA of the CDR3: TGTGCCAGCAGTCCCTCTGCCCTGAGCGGGAGTTTTCGGGAGCAGTTCTTC.

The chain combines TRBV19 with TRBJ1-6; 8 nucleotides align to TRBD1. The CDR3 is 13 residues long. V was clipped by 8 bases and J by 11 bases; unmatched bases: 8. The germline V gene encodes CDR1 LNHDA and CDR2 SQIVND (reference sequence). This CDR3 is CASQTGAFAPLHF. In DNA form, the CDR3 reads TGTGCCAGTCAGACAGGGGCCTTTGCACCCCTCCACTTT.

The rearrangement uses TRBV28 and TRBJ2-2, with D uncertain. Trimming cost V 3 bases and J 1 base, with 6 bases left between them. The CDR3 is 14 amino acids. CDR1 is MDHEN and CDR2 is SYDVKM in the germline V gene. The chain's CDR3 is CASSFRQNTGELFF. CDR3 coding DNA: TGTGCCAGCAGTTTTAGACAGAACACCGGGGAGCTGTTTTTT. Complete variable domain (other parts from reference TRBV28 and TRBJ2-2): DVKVTQSSRYLVKRTGEKVFLECVQDMDHENMFWYRQDPGLGLRLIYFSYDVKMKEKGDIPEGYSVSREKKERFSLILESASTNQTSMYLCASSFRQNTGELFFGEGSRLTVL.

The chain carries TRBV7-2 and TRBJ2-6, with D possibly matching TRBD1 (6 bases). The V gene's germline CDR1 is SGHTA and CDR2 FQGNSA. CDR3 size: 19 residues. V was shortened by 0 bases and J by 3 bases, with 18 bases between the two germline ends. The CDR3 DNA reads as TGTGCCAGCAGCTTAGCGTCCGTTGGGGGCGCAGGTGGGGCCAACGTCCTGACTTTC. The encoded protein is CASSLASVGGAGGANVLTF.

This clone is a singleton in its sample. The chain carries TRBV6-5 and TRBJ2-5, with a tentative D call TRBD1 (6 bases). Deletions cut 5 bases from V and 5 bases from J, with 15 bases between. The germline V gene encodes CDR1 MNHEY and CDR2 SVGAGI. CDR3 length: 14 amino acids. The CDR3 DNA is TGTGCCAGCAGTAACCCAGGGGTGTACGAGACCCAGTACTTC. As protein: CASSNPGVYETQYF.

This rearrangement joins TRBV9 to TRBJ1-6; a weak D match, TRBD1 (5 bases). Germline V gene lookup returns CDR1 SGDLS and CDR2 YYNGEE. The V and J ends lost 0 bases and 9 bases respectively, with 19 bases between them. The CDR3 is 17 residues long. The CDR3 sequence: CASSVGAEGRDRSPLHF. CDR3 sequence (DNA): TGTGCCAGCAGCGTAGGGGCGGAGGGCAGGGATCGTTCACCCCTCCACTTT.

CDR3 protein: CASSYARGQGAKYNEQFF. DNA of the CDR3: TGTGCCAGCAGCTATGCTCGGGGACAGGGGGCAAAATACAATGAGCAGTTCTTC. This chain uses TRBV7-9 with TRBJ2-1; TRBD1 matches 12 bases. The CDR3 totals 18 residues. Trimming removed 4 bases from V and 4 bases from J; junction bases left unmatched: 11. CDR1 and CDR2 (germline): SEHNR, FQNEAQ (reference sequence).

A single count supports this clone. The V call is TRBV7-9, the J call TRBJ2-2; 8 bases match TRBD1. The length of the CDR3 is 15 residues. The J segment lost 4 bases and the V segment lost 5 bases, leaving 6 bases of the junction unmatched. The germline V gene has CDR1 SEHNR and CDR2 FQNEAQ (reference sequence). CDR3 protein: CASSIRQGTTGELFF. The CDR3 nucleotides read TGTGCCAGCAGCATAAGACAGGGGACCACCGGGGAGCTGTTTTTT.

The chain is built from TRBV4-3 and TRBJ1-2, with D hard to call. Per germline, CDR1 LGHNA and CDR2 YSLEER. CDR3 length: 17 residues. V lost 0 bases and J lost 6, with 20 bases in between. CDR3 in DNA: TGCGCCAGCAGCCAAGATACCCCGGAGGCGTTGTTTGATGGCTACACCTTC. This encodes CASSQDTPEALFDGYTF.

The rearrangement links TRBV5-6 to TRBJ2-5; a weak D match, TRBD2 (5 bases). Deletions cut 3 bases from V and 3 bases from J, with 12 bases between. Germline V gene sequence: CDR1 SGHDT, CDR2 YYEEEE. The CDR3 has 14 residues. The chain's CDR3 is CASSSRRVKETQYF. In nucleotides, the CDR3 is TGTGCCAGCAGCTCGCGGCGGGTCAAAGAGACCCAGTACTTC.

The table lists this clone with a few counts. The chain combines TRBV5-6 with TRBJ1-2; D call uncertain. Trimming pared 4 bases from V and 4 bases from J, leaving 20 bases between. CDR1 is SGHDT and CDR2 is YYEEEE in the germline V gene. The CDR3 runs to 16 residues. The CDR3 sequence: CASSKMEGLLTYGYTF. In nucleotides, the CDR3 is TGTGCCAGCAGCAAAATGGAAGGACTCCTGACCTATGGCTACACCTTC. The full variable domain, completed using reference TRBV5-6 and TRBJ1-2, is DAGVTQSPTHLIKTRGQQVTLRCSPKSGHDTVSWYQQALGQGPQFIFQYYEEEERQRGNFPDRFSGHQFPNYSSELNVNALLLGDSALYLCASSKMEGLLTYGYTFGSGTRLTVV.

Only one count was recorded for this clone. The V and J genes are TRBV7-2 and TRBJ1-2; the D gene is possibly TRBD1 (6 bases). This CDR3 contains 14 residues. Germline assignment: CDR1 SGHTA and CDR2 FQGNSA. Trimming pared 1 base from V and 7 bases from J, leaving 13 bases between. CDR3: CASSLGRGIAGYTF. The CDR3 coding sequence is TGTGCCAGCAGCTTAGGCAGGGGAATCGCTGGCTACACCTTC.

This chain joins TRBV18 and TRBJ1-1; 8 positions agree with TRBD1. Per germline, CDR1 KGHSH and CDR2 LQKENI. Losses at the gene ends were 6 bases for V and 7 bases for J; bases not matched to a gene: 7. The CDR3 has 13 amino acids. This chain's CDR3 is CASSSDRGFEAFF. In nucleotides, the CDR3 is TGTGCCAGCTCCTCAGACAGGGGATTTGAAGCTTTCTTT.